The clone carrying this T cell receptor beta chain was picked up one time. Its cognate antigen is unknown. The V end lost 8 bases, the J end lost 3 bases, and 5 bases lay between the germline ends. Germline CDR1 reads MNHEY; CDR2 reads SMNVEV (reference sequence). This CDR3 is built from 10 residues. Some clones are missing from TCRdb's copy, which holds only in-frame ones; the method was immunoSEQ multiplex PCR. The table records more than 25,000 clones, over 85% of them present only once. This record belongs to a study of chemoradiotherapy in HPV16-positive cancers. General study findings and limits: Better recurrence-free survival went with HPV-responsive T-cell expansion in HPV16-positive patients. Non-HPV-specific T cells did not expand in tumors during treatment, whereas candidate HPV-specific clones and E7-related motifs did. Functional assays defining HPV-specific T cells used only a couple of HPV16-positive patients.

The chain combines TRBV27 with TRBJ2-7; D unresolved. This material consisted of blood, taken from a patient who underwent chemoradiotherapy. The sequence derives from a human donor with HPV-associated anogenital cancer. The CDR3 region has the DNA TGTGCCAGCGGCTTCTACGAGCAGTACTTC. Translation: CASGFYEQYF.